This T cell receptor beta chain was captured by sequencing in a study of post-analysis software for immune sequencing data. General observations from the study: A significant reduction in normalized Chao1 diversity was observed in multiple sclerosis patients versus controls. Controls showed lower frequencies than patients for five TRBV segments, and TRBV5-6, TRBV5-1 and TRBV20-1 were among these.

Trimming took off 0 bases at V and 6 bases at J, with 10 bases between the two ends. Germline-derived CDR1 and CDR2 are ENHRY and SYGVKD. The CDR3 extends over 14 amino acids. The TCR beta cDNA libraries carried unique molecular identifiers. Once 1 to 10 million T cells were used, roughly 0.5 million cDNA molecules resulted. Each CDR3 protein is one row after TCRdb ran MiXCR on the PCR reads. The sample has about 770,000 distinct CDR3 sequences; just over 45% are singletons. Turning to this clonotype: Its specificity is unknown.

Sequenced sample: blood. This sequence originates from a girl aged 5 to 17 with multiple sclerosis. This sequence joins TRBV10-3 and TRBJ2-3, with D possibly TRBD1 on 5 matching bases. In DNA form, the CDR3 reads TGTGCCATCAGTGAGTCGCAGGGTTGGGATACGCAGTATTTT. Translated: CAISESQGWDTQYF.